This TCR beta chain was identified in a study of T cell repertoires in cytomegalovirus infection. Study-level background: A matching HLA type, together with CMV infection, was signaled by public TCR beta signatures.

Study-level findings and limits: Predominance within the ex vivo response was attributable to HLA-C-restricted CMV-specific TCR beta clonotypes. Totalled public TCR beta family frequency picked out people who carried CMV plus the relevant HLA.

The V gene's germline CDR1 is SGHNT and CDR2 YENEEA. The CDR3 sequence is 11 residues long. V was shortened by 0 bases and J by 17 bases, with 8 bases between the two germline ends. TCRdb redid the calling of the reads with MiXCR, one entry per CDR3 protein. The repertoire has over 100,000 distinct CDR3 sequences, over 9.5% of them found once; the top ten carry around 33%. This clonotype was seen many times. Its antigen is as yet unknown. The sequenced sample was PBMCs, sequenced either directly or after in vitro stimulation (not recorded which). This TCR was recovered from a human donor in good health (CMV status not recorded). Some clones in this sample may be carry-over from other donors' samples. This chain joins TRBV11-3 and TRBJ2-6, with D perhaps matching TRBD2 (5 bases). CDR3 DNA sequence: TGTGCCAGCAGCTTAGAATCTAGCATGACTTTC. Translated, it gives CASSLESSMTF.